These T cell receptor beta chains were read from a single sample in a study of blood T cell repertoires in COVID-19. Clones were read by immunoSEQ multiplex PCR, and TCRdb kept only the in-frame ones, dropping some. This table has more than 95,000 clones, 89% appearing once. What was sequenced was peripheral blood. These TCRs come from a woman of 80 years or more in a cohort sampled during active COVID-19. Each CDR3 is given with its conserved first and last residue. D genes are given only for firm matches. Only part of the rows carry a size: once, few, many, or a class if the clone is expanded.

TGTGCCAGCAGTCTGTACGAGCAGTACTTC CASSLYEQYF TRBJ2-7 10 TRBV2 NA NA
TGCGCCACCTCGGACAGGACCGGCTCCTACGAGCAGTACTTC CATSDRTGSYEQYF TRBJ2-7 14 TRBV10-2 NA TRBD1
TGTGCCAGCAGCAGAGTACCAGGGGGCGGTCAGCCCCAGCATTTT CASSRVPGGGQPQHF TRBJ1-5 15 TRBV5-4 NA TRBD1
TGTGCCAGCAGCTTGTGGCGGTCCGGGGGGACTGAAGCTTTCTTT CASSLWRSGGTEAFF TRBJ1-1 15 TRBV5-4 NA NA
TGTGCCAGCAGCAAATTGAGGAAAAATCGTCCTTCCCTCACCTACGAGCAGTACTTC CASSKLRKNRPSLTYEQYF TRBJ2-7 19 TRBV21-1 NA NA
TGTGCCAGCAGCTCAACCCACCGTCTAGCGGGGACAAAACAAGAGACCCAGTACTTC CASSSTHRLAGTKQETQYF TRBJ2-5 19 TRBV13 NA TRBD2
TGCAGCGTTGTAGGAGGGGGCCTGACTGGCTACACCTTC CSVVGGGLTGYTF TRBJ1-2 13 TRBV29-1 NA TRBD1
TGTGCCAGCAGTACCACGGGATCCTACGAGCAGTACTTC CASSTTGSYEQYF TRBJ2-7 13 TRBV6-6 NA NA
TGTGCCAGCAACGACAGGGGAAGGTATGGCTACACCTTC CASNDRGRYGYTF TRBJ1-2 13 TRBV19 NA TRBD1
TGTGCCAGCGTCGTGCTAGCGGCGGGGGAGCAGTACTTC CASVVLAAGEQYF TRBJ2-7 13 TRBV2 NA TRBD2
TGTGCCAGCAGCTTAGGACAGGGGTGGCAGTTCTTC CASSLGQGWQFF TRBJ2-1 12 TRBV7-9 NA TRBD1
TGTGCCAGTAGTTCGGACAGTACCGGGGAGCTGTTTTTT CASSSDSTGELFF TRBJ2-2 13 TRBV19 NA NA
TGTGCCAGCCAACAGGGGGACACCCGTACTCAGCCCCAGCATTTT CASQQGDTRTQPQHF TRBJ1-5 15 TRBV18 NA TRBD1
TGCGCCAGCAGCCGCGCCGCGGTAAACATTCAGTACTTC CASSRAAVNIQYF TRBJ2-4 13 TRBV4-1 NA NA
TGCAGTGGCGGGAGCTACAATGAGCAGTTCTTC CSGGSYNEQFF TRBJ2-1 11 TRBV20-1 NA TRBD2
TGTGCCATCAGTGAACGGGGGGGCGGCACAGATACGCAGTATTTT CAISERGGGTDTQYF TRBJ2-3 15 TRBV10-3 NA TRBD2
TGTGCCAGCGATACCAGGGGGCGTTCACCCCTCCACTTT CASDTRGRSPLHF TRBJ1-6 13 TRBV12-3/TRBV12-4 NA TRBD1
TGTGCCAGCAGCCAACGGGGGGCCCCCTACGAGCAGTACTTC CASSQRGAPYEQYF TRBJ2-7 14 TRBV3-1/TRBV3-2 NA NA
TGTGCCAGTAGTATTGACAGGGTCTATGGCTACACCTTC CASSIDRVYGYTF TRBJ1-2 13 TRBV19 NA TRBD1
TGTGCCAGCAGTCCTTGGACAGTTAACAATGAGCAGTTCTTC CASSPWTVNNEQFF TRBJ2-1 14 TRBV2 NA NA
TGCAGCGCAACAGGGAACCTTAACACCGGGGAGCTGTTTTTT CSATGNLNTGELFF TRBJ2-2 14 TRBV29-1 NA NA
TGTGCCAGCAGCTTGCCGGACAGGGGATCCTACGAGCAGTACTTC CASSLPDRGSYEQYF TRBJ2-7 15 TRBV5-8 NA TRBD1
TGTGCCAGCAGCCAAGAGTCGGGGATCTTAAACTATGGCTACACCTTC CASSQESGILNYGYTF TRBJ1-2 16 TRBV3-1/TRBV3-2 NA NA
TGTGCCAGCAGTTATATGGGGCGAAGACCCTACGAGCAGTACTTC CASSYMGRRPYEQYF TRBJ2-7 15 TRBV6-5 NA NA
TGCAGCGTTGATGTAGCCCCCTCGAAGCAGTACTTC CSVDVAPSKQYF TRBJ2-7 12 TRBV29-1 NA NA
TGCAGTGCTAGTCCCGGGACAGGGGCGGGCACTGAAGCTTTCTTT CSASPGTGAGTEAFF TRBJ1-1 15 TRBV20-1 NA TRBD1
TGTGCCAGCAGCTTCGGACAGCTGGTTCAAGAGACCCAGTACTTC CASSFGQLVQETQYF TRBJ2-5 15 TRBV7-6 NA NA
TGTGCCAGCTCACAGGGGGCGAAAAATAATGAGCAGTTCTTC CASSQGAKNNEQFF TRBJ2-1 14 TRBV18 NA TRBD1
TGTGCCAGCAGCTTTGTCGGGGGGGGAGAGACCCAGTACTTC CASSFVGGGETQYF TRBJ2-5 14 TRBV7-2 NA TRBD2
TGCGCCAGCAGCTTGGCCATACAAACGAACACTGAAGCTTTCTTT CASSLAIQTNTEAFF TRBJ1-1 15 TRBV5-1 NA NA
TGTGCCAGCAGCTCCTTAGCGGGAAAAGAGACCCAGTACTTC CASSSLAGKETQYF TRBJ2-5 14 TRBV3-1/TRBV3-2 NA TRBD2
TGTGCCAGCAGCCGGCGGGACAGGGGAATGTCGGGTTCAAACTATGGCTACACCTTC CASSRRDRGMSGSNYGYTF TRBJ1-2 19 TRBV3-1/TRBV3-2 NA TRBD1
TGTGCCAGCACCGAACTGGGACTAGCAAACAATGAGCAGTTCTTC CASTELGLANNEQFF TRBJ2-1 15 TRBV27 once TRBD2
TGTGCCAGCAGTGCCCGACAGGCTTACGAGCAGTACTTC CASSARQAYEQYF TRBJ2-7 13 TRBV2 NA NA
TGTGCCAGCACCAGGACAGAGAACACTGAAGCTTTCTTT CASTRTENTEAFF TRBJ1-1 13 TRBV3-1/TRBV3-2 NA NA
TGCGCCAGCAGACGCTCCGGGGGGCAATCCTCCTACGAGCAGTACTTC CASRRSGGQSSYEQYF TRBJ2-7 16 TRBV5-1 NA NA
TGTGCCTGGAGTGTGGAGGGATCTACAGAGCGGGTTTTT CAWSVEGSTERVF TRBJ1-6 13 TRBV30 NA NA
TGTGCCAGCTCACCAGCACTGATGTACGAGCAGTACTTC CASSPALMYEQYF TRBJ2-7 13 TRBV18 NA NA
TGTGCCAGCAGCGTAGCGGCGGGGATAAGCACCGGGGAGCTGTTTTTT CASSVAAGISTGELFF TRBJ2-2 16 TRBV9 NA NA
TGTGCCACCAGTGACCCGAAACCGGACAGGGGGATGGATACGCAGTATTTT CATSDPKPDRGMDTQYF TRBJ2-3 17 TRBV24-1 NA TRBD1
TGCGCTAGTGGCGGGACAGGGGGGATACAGCCCCAGCATTTT CASGGTGGIQPQHF TRBJ1-5 14 TRBV12-5 NA TRBD1
TGTGCCAGCAGTCTCGGACAGTACAATGAGCAGTTCTTC CASSLGQYNEQFF TRBJ2-1 13 TRBV2 NA NA
TGTGCCAGCAGCTTAGGCGGGACTAGCGGAGTGTACCAAGAGACCCAGTACTTC CASSLGGTSGVYQETQYF TRBJ2-5 18 TRBV7-9 NA TRBD2
TGTGCCAGCAGTTATCGATCCGTTGGGGGCCCTGAAGCTTTCTTT CASSYRSVGGPEAFF TRBJ1-1 15 TRBV6-5 NA NA
TGTGCCAGCAGCCAAGATCTGCGGCTAGCGGGAGGTAACGAGCAGTACTTC CASSQDLRLAGGNEQYF TRBJ2-7 17 TRBV3-1/TRBV3-2 NA TRBD2
TGTGCCAGCAGTCCCCTCCGACAGGGGAACTATCAGCCCCAGCATTTT CASSPLRQGNYQPQHF TRBJ1-5 16 TRBV27 NA TRBD1
TGTGCCAGCAGCCTTACAGGGGTGAAGGCTGAAGCTTTCTTT CASSLTGVKAEAFF TRBJ1-1 14 TRBV3-1/TRBV3-2 NA TRBD1
TGTGCCAGCAGTGACTCTCTAGCGGGGAGGTACAATGAGCAGTTCTTC CASSDSLAGRYNEQFF TRBJ2-1 16 TRBV6-4 few TRBD2
TGTGCCAGCGTCGCGGGTGATCAGCCCCAGCATTTT CASVAGDQPQHF TRBJ1-5 12 TRBV12-3/TRBV12-4 NA NA
TGTGCCAGCAGTTTGGGGCCACTAGCGGGGGGGCGCGGCGAGCAGTACTTC CASSLGPLAGGRGEQYF TRBJ2-7 17 TRBV27 NA TRBD2
TGCGCCAGCAGTGAGCAGTCAGATACGCAGTATTTT CASSEQSDTQYF TRBJ2-3 12 TRBV10-2 NA NA
TGTGCCAGCTCACCACCGACTAGCGGGAACGAGCAGTACTTC CASSPPTSGNEQYF TRBJ2-7 14 TRBV18 NA TRBD2
TGCGCCAGCAGCCCGGTGAGGGGGCCTACCTCTGGAAACACCATATATTTT CASSPVRGPTSGNTIYF TRBJ1-3 17 TRBV4-1 NA TRBD1